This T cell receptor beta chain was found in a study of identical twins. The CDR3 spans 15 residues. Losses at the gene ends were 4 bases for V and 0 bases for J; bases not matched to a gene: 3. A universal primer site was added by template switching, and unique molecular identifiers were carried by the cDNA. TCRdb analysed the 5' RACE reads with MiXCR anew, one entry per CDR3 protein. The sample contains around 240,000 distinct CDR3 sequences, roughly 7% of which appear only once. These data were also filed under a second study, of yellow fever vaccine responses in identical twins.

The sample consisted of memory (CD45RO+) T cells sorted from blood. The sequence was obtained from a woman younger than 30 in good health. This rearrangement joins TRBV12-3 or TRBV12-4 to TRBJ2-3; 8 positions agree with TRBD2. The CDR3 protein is CASSWASGSTDTQYF. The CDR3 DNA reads TGTGCCAGCAGTTGGGCTAGCGGGAGCACAGATACGCAGTATTTT.